The clone carrying this T cell receptor beta chain was seen many times. Thyroid surgery was performed in patients who had received no treatment beforehand. This record comes from a study of metastatic and nonmetastatic thyroid tumors. Study as a whole: From malignant and benign thyroid patients, repertoires in blood and in tumor or nodule tissue were compared.

TCRdb re-called the PCR reads via MiXCR. The table has roughly 16,000 clones, approximately 14% seen once; the top ten hold 17%. V dropped 2 bases and J dropped 4 bases, with 8 bases sitting between them. This CDR3 has 13 amino acids. Germline CDR1 MNHNS, CDR2 SASEGT. This sequence joins TRBV6-1 and TRBJ2-5; D perhaps matches TRBD2 (5 bases). Sequencing used blood. This clonotype originated in a female donor with papillary thyroid cancer or a benign thyroid nodule (not recorded which). Some clones in this sample may be carry-over from other donors' samples. CDR3 nucleotide sequence: TGTGCCAGCAGTGAAAATGGACTAGAGACCCAGTACTTC. Amino acids: CASSENGLETQYF.